The rows below give T cell receptor beta chains drawn from one sample of a study of shared clonotypes between healthy human individuals. Some clones are missing from TCRdb's copy, which holds only in-frame ones; the method was immunoSEQ multiplex PCR. The table records about 530,000 clones, 60% to 80% of them present only once. Sequenced sample: PBMCs. The source is a woman between 35 and 50 years old in good health. Some clones in this sample may be carry-over from other donors' samples. Both conserved end residues are part of each CDR3. The D gene is left open where the match is weak. The size of a clone is reported for some rows only, either as once, few or many, or as a class for expanded clones.

d_call j_call v_call clone_size cdr3_aa cdr3_nt
TRBD2 TRBJ2-2 TRBV4-1 NA CASSQLAGAGTGELFF TGCGCCAGCAGCCAACTAGCGGGGGCGGGCACCGGGGAGCTGTTTTTT
TRBD1 TRBJ1-4 TRBV2 once CASSAQGELFF TGTGCCAGCAGTGCCCAGGGGGAACTGTTTTTT
TRBD2 TRBJ2-1 TRBV5-1 few CASSLEGTSGGSYNEQFF TGCGCCAGCAGCTTGGAAGGGACTAGCGGGGGGTCCTACAATGAGCAGTTCTTC
NA TRBJ2-2 TRBV7-2 NA CASSLALQTGELFF TGTGCCAGCAGCTTGGCCCTACAAACCGGGGAGCTGTTTTTT
NA TRBJ2-2 TRBV18 NA CASSRDAPNTGELFF TGTGCCAGCTCGCGGGACGCTCCGAACACTGGGGAGCTGTTTTTT
NA TRBJ1-3 TRBV18 NA CASSLYGGSGNTIYF TGTGCCAGCTCACTTTATGGGGGCTCAGGAAACACCATATATTTT
TRBD1 TRBJ1-5 TRBV5-5 NA CASSLEGTGHQPQHF TGTGCCAGCAGCTTGGAGGGGACAGGGCATCAGCCCCAGCATTTT
TRBD2 TRBJ2-7 TRBV18 NA CASSPGGLEVYEQYF TGTGCCAGCTCACCAGGGGGACTAGAGGTCTACGAGCAGTACTTC
TRBD1 TRBJ1-2 TRBV28 many CASSFGLGQFYGYTF TGTGCCAGCAGTTTTGGTCTGGGACAGTTTTATGGCTACACCTTC
NA TRBJ2-2 TRBV29-1 many CSVEDRGVIGELFF TGCAGCGTTGAAGATCGAGGGGTCATCGGGGAGCTGTTTTTT
TRBD1 TRBJ1-1 TRBV29-1 NA CSVEGALDTEAFF TGCAGCGTGGAGGGGGCGCTGGACACTGAAGCTTTCTTT
TRBD1 TRBJ1-1 TRBV12-5 NA CASGLISAGGADTEAFF TGTGCTAGTGGTTTGATCTCGGCAGGGGGCGCGGACACTGAAGCTTTCTTT
NA TRBJ1-3 TRBV18 NA CASSPLVDSGNTIYF TGTGCCAGCTCACCGTTGGTGGACTCTGGAAACACCATATATTTT
TRBD1 TRBJ2-7 TRBV6-6 NA CASSDRGHLYEQYF TGTGCCAGCAGCGACAGGGGGCATCTCTACGAGCAGTACTTC
TRBD1 TRBJ2-1 TRBV19 once CASISTGASAYNEQFF TGTGCCAGTATTTCGACAGGGGCGAGTGCCTACAATGAGCAGTTCTTC
NA TRBJ2-7 TRBV18 NA CASSPPGRGEYEQYF TGTGCCAGCTCACCCCCGGGACGGGGAGAATACGAGCAGTACTTC
TRBD1 TRBJ1-5 TRBV19 NA CASRQGVRNQPQHF TGTGCCAGTCGGCAGGGGGTTCGGAATCAGCCCCAGCATTTT
NA TRBJ1-2 TRBV14 NA CASSPFSGFSGYTF TGTGCCAGCAGCCCTTTTTCGGGCTTTTCTGGCTACACCTTC
TRBD1 TRBJ2-1 TRBV30 NA CAWSRGTAYNEQFF TGTGCCTGGAGTCGTGGGACAGCCTACAATGAGCAGTTCTTC
TRBD2 TRBJ2-2 TRBV13 NA CASSPWASGREADGELFF TGTGCCAGCAGCCCTTGGGCTAGCGGGAGAGAAGCGGACGGGGAGCTGTTTTTT
NA TRBJ1-1 TRBV19 NA CASSFARRTEAFF TGTGCCAGTAGCTTTGCCCGGAGAACTGAAGCTTTCTTT
NA TRBJ2-3 TRBV7-6 once CASSLRRGQDTQYF TGTGCCAGCAGCTTGAGGAGGGGGCAAGATACGCAGTATTTT
NA TRBJ2-1 TRBV5-4 NA CASSWRNNEQFF TGTGCCAGCAGCTGGAGGAACAATGAGCAGTTCTTC
NA TRBJ2-7 TRBV6-5 NA CASSPGLSYEQYF TGTGCCAGCAGCCCAGGGCTCTCCTACGAGCAGTACTTC
TRBD1 TRBJ1-5 TRBV28 few CASRGTDNQPQHF TGTGCCAGCAGAGGGACAGACAATCAGCCCCAGCATTTT
NA TRBJ2-2 TRBV2 NA CASSELIPNTGELFF TGTGCCAGCAGTGAGTTGATTCCGAACACCGGGGAGCTGTTTTTT
NA TRBJ2-7 TRBV30 NA CAWRRRGDYEQYF TGTGCCTGGAGAAGGAGGGGGGACTACGAGCAGTACTTC
TRBD1 TRBJ2-2 TRBV19 NA CASILTGTGGNSGELFF TGTGCCAGTATTCTGACCGGGACAGGGGGCAATTCCGGGGAGCTGTTTTTT
TRBD2 TRBJ2-7 TRBV6-6 NA CASSSSGYEQYF TGTGCCAGCAGTTCTAGCGGCTACGAGCAGTACTTC
NA TRBJ1-4 TRBV7-9 NA CASSSGTAVTKLFF TGTGCCAGCAGCTCCGGGACGGCTGTGACCAAACTGTTTTTT
TRBD1 TRBJ1-5 TRBV18 NA CASSPRTGTNQPQHF TGTGCCAGCTCTCCCCGGACAGGGACGAATCAGCCCCAGCATTTT
TRBD2 TRBJ2-7 TRBV7-9 NA CASSSREAAYEQYF TGTGCCAGCAGCTCACGGGAGGCAGCCTACGAGCAGTACTTC
TRBD1 TRBJ1-3 TRBV28 NA CASSPAGGSSGNTIYF TGTGCCAGCAGTCCTGCAGGGGGGAGCTCTGGAAACACCATATATTTT
TRBD1 TRBJ2-3 TRBV29-1 NA CSVEGRAPGGDTQYF TGCAGCGTTGAGGGAAGGGCCCCAGGGGGTGATACGCAGTATTTT
NA TRBJ2-1 TRBV19 once CASSMGPYNEQFF TGTGCCAGTAGTATGGGTCCATACAATGAGCAGTTCTTC
NA TRBJ1-2 TRBV19 NA CASSTLGGAPANYGYTF TGTGCCAGTAGTACCCTGGGGGGGGCTCCTGCTAACTATGGCTACACCTTC
NA TRBJ1-5 TRBV6-6 NA CASNLGNQPQHF TGTGCCAGCAATTTGGGGAATCAGCCCCAGCATTTT
NA TRBJ2-1 TRBV6-1 once CASSEATLYNEQFF TGTGCCAGCAGTGAAGCGACCTTATACAATGAGCAGTTCTTC
NA TRBJ1-5 TRBV28 NA CASSLQLGGYQPQHF TGTGCCAGCAGTTTGCAGTTAGGGGGTTATCAGCCCCAGCATTTT
NA TRBJ2-7 TRBV4-3 NA CASSQDWSESYEQYF TGCGCCAGCAGCCAAGATTGGTCGGAGAGCTACGAGCAGTACTTC